This T cell receptor beta chain was sequenced during a study of immune cell composition in non-small cell lung cancer. At the level of the study: Most cases were lung adenocarcinoma or squamous cell carcinoma. General observations from the study: It was not proven that tumour-reactive clones equal dominant tumour-associated clones. Tumour-associated clones >0.5% occurred in 33% of adenocarcinomas, less than 80% of squamous. Tumour TCR-beta clonality was not significantly tied to smoking pack-years.

As regards this clone: Its antigen is not known.

CDR1 is LNHNV, CDR2 YYDKDF, per germline (reference sequence). The CDR3 length is 15 residues. The germline V and J ends were trimmed by 0 bases and 4 bases, with 9 bases remaining between them. Some clones are missing from TCRdb's copy, which holds only in-frame ones; the method was immunoSEQ multiplex PCR. In the table there are roughly 8,700 clones, 60% to 85% of which are singletons. Normal lung sampling was at least 3 cm from the tumour, as distant as possible. Material: non-adjacent lung tissue. The source is a human donor with non-small cell lung cancer. This chain connects TRBV15 to TRBJ2-2, with D maybe TRBD2 (6 bases). CDR3 sequence (DNA): TGTGCCACCAGCAGAGATTACGGGGGCACCGGGGAGCTGTTTTTT. Its protein product is CATSRDYGGTGELFF. Supplemented by reference TRBV15 and TRBJ2-2, the full variable domain reads DAMVIQNPRYQVTQFGKPVTLSCSQTLNHNVMYWYQQKSSQAPKLLFHYYDKDFNNEADTPDNFQSRRPNTSFCFLDIRSPGLGDTAMYLCATSRDYGGTGELFFGEGSRLTVL.